These T cell receptor beta chains were read from a single sample in a study of early stage breast cancer tumors. Data came from immunoSEQ multiplex PCR; TCRdb stores just in-frame clones and leaves some out. The repertoire holds some 8,400 clones, with about 80% as singletons. Material for sequencing was normal breast tissue next to the tumor. The source is a person in their sixties with breast cancer. Each CDR3 is given with its conserved first and last residue. D genes are given only for firm matches. Expanded clones get a size class; other rows say once, few or many, or leave the size out.

len	abundance	v_gene	j_gene	d_gene	CDR3nt	CDR3aa
11	-	TRBV2	TRBJ2-5	-	TGTGCCAGCCGAAAACAAGAGACCCAGTACTTC	CASRKQETQYF
13	-	TRBV2	TRBJ2-1	TRBD2	TGTGCCAGCTCTGCGGGAGTCTACAATGAGCAGTTCTTC	CASSAGVYNEQFF
13	-	TRBV9	TRBJ2-3	-	TGTGCCAGCAGCGTCGGCCTTAGGGATACGCAGTATTTT	CASSVGLRDTQYF
12	-	TRBV7-3	TRBJ2-2	-	TGTGCCAGCAGCTTACGGCGCGGGGAGCTGTTTTTT	CASSLRRGELFF
14	-	TRBV5-1	TRBJ2-7	-	TGCGCCAGCAGCTTGGAGCAGGATCCCGTCAAGCAGTACTTC	CASSLEQDPVKQYF
15	-	TRBV5-4	TRBJ2-7	TRBD1	TGTGCCAGCAGCCCGGGGGGACAGGGGGCCTACGAGCAGTACTTC	CASSPGGQGAYEQYF
19	-	TRBV4-2	TRBJ2-3	TRBD2	TGTGCCAGCAGCCCGCAGGTTGGAGGGAGCGGGAGGGCCCGGGATACGCAGTATTTT	CASSPQVGGSGRARDTQYF
14	-	TRBV18	TRBJ2-1	-	TGTGCCAGCTCACCTTTGCAGGGGAGGGATGAGCAGTTCTTC	CASSPLQGRDEQFF
14	-	TRBV5-1	TRBJ1-3	-	TGCGCCAGCAGCTTGGTCCCTGCTGGAAACACCATATATTTT	CASSLVPAGNTIYF
13	-	TRBV7-8	TRBJ2-7	-	TGTGCCAGCAGGCGGGGTGGGGGTTACGAGCAGTACTTC	CASRRGGGYEQYF
16	-	TRBV19	TRBJ2-3	TRBD1	TGTGCCAGTAGTAACCATCCGACAGGGGGCACAGATACGCAGTATTTT	CASSNHPTGGTDTQYF
14	-	TRBV6-5	TRBJ1-5	TRBD1	TGTGCCAGCAGTACAGGGGATGCCAATCAGCCCCAGCATTTT	CASSTGDANQPQHF
13	few	TRBV14	TRBJ2-7	-	TGTGCCAGCCGAGGGACGTTTTCCCACGAGCAGTACTTC	CASRGTFSHEQYF
14	-	TRBV18	TRBJ1-3	-	TGTGCCAGCTCACTAGCAGGGAACGGAAACACCATATATTTT	CASSLAGNGNTIYF
15	-	TRBV6-5	TRBJ2-3	TRBD1	TGTGCCAGCAGTCCTCTCAGGGGGCGGGGAGATACGCAGTATTTT	CASSPLRGRGDTQYF
11	-	TRBV5-1	TRBJ2-5	-	TGCGCCAGCAGCTTGTTAGAGACCCAGTACTTC	CASSLLETQYF
18	-	TRBV7-6	TRBJ1-3	TRBD1	TGTGCCAGCAGCTTATTATTTGGGACAGCATCCTCTGGAAACACCATATATTTT	CASSLLFGTASSGNTIYF
14	-	TRBV7-2	TRBJ1-2	-	TGTGCCAGCAGCTTAGGGAGCCCGGGGCATGGCTACACCTTC	CASSLGSPGHGYTF
14	few	TRBV4-1	TRBJ1-1	TRBD1	TGCGCCAGCAGCCAACCGGTCAGGGGGACTGAAGCTTTCTTT	CASSQPVRGTEAFF
12	once	TRBV10-3	TRBJ2-1	-	TGTGCCATCGGGTACGAAGGCAATGAGCAGTTCTTC	CAIGYEGNEQFF
14	-	TRBV30	TRBJ1-1	-	TGTGCCTGGAATGTTCGTCAGCTGAACACTGAAGCTTTCTTT	CAWNVRQLNTEAFF
12	once	TRBV19	TRBJ2-7	TRBD1	TGTGCCAGTTCCGACAGGGGAGGCGAGCAGTACTTC	CASSDRGGEQYF
16	few	TRBV4-1	TRBJ2-1	TRBD2	TGCGCCAGCAGCCGTACGTCGGGACTAGCATTCAATGAGCAGTTCTTC	CASSRTSGLAFNEQFF
15	large	TRBV6-4	TRBJ1-2	TRBD1	TGTGCCAGCAGTGACACCGGACAGGGTGTTGGTGGCTACACCTTC	CASSDTGQGVGGYTF
16	-	TRBV21-1	TRBJ2-2	-	TGTGCCAGCAGCAAAGTATCTTTCGGGAGGGCCGGGGAGCTGTTTTTT	CASSKVSFGRAGELFF
12	-	TRBV6-5	TRBJ2-7	-	TGTGCCAGCAGCCGTGGGGGAGCCGAGCAGTACTTC	CASSRGGAEQYF
16	-	TRBV28	TRBJ1-1	-	TGTGCCAACAGTTTATTGGGGGGGGGCCGGAACACTGAAGCTTTCTTT	CANSLLGGGRNTEAFF
13	-	TRBV28	TRBJ1-5	-	TGTGCCAGCAGACGGGGCAGCAATCAGCCCCAGCATTTT	CASRRGSNQPQHF
15	once	TRBV7-9	TRBJ2-1	TRBD2	TGTGCCAGCAGCTTAGTTTTAGCGGGAGTTTACGAGCAGTTCTTC	CASSLVLAGVYEQFF
15	-	TRBV6-5	TRBJ2-7	-	TGTGCCAGCAGCCTTGTCGAGGACAGAGCCTACGAGCAGTACTTC	CASSLVEDRAYEQYF
15	-	TRBV19	TRBJ2-7	-	TGTGCCAGTAGTATGGGGGCTAGCGCACCCTACGAGCAGTACTTC	CASSMGASAPYEQYF
13	-	TRBV9	TRBJ2-3	-	TGTGCCAGCAGCCTGAAGGGTACAGATACGCAGTATTTT	CASSLKGTDTQYF
15	-	TRBV6-1	TRBJ2-1	TRBD1	TGTGCCAGCAGTGGCCGGGACAGGGTGTTGAATGAGCAGTTCTTC	CASSGRDRVLNEQFF
16	-	TRBV13	TRBJ1-4	TRBD1	TGTGCCAGCAGCAACTCCAGACAGGGAGGGGTTGAAAAACTGTTTTTT	CASSNSRQGGVEKLFF
14	-	TRBV19	TRBJ2-7	TRBD1	TGTGCCAGTAGCACCGGGACAGGGATCTACGAGCAGTACTTC	CASSTGTGIYEQYF
13	-	TRBV5-4	TRBJ2-3	-	TGTGCCAGCAGCGAGGACCCGGGAGCTACGCAGTATTTT	CASSEDPGATQYF
15	-	TRBV7-8	TRBJ1-4	-	TGTGCCAGCAGTCCGACCCGTTGGAATAATGAAAAACTGTTTTTT	CASSPTRWNNEKLFF
16	-	TRBV21-1	TRBJ2-5	-	TGTGCCAGCACCCGAAACAGGGCCAAGGGGGGGGAGACCCAGTACTTC	CASTRNRAKGGETQYF
13	-	TRBV30	TRBJ1-5	-	TGTGCCTGGAGTGAGCGGGGAAATCAGCCCCAGCATTTT	CAWSERGNQPQHF
13	-	TRBV29-1	TRBJ2-5	TRBD1	TGCAGCGCTCTACCGACAGGGTTTGAGACCCAGTACTTC	CSALPTGFETQYF
15	once	TRBV13	TRBJ2-3	-	TGTGCCAGCAGCCCCAATCAGGCGGGTTCAGATACGCAGTATTTT	CASSPNQAGSDTQYF
15	-	TRBV7-9	TRBJ1-1	-	TGTGCCAGCAGCTCCCGGGGAAGGGGTGGGACTGAAGCTTTCTTT	CASSSRGRGGTEAFF
18	-	TRBV7-9	TRBJ2-7	-	TGTGCCAGCAGCTCAATCGCGGGTAGACGGGAACGCTCCTACGAGCAGTACTTC	CASSSIAGRRERSYEQYF
15	few	TRBV6-1	TRBJ2-7	TRBD2	TGTGCCAGCAGTACAGGGCTAGCGGGAGTTTACGAGCAGTACTTC	CASSTGLAGVYEQYF
15	-	TRBV4-1	TRBJ2-5	TRBD2	TGCGCCAGCAGCCAAGTGCTAGCGGGGGCAGAGACCCAGTACTTC	CASSQVLAGAETQYF
16	-	TRBV4-2	TRBJ1-3	-	TGTGCCAGCAGCCAAGATTGGGGGCGCGCAGGAAACACCATATATTTT	CASSQDWGRAGNTIYF